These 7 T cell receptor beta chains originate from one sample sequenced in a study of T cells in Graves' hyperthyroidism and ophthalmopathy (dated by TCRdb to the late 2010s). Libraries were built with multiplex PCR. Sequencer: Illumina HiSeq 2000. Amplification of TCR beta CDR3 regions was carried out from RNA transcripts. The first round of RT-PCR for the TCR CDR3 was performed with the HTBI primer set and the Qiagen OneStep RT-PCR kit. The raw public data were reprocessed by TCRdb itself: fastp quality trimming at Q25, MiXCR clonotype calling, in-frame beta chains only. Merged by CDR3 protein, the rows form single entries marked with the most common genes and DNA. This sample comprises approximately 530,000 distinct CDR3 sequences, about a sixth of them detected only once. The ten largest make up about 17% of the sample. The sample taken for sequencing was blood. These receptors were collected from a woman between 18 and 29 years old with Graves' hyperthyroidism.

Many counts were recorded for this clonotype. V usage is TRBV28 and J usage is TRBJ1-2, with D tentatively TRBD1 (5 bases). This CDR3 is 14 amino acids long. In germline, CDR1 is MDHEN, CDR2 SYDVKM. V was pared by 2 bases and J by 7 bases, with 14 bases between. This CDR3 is CASSLRGRGIGYTF. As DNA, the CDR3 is TGTGCCAGCAGTTTACGAGGTCGGGGGATTGGCTACACCTTC.

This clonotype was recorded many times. CDR3 DNA sequence: TGTGCCAGCAGTTTCGCAGGGTGGGGGCCGGATGGCTACACCTTC. Protein: CASSFAGWGPDGYTF. The chain employs TRBV12-3 or TRBV12-4 and TRBJ1-2; possible D gene TRBD1, 6 bases. V lost 3 bases to trimming and J lost 6 bases, with 17 bases between them. CDR3 length: 15 residues.

As DNA, the CDR3 is TGTGCCAGCAGTGCACAGGGGATGTTCAAAAACATTCAGTACTTC. Amino acid sequence: CASSAQGMFKNIQYF. The V gene is TRBV25-1, the J gene TRBJ2-4; TRBD1 aligns across 7 bases. CDR3 length: 15 residues. CDR1 is MGHDK and CDR2 is SYGVNS in the germline V gene. The junction had 6 bases not matched to a gene; V was cut back by 4 bases and J by 3 bases.

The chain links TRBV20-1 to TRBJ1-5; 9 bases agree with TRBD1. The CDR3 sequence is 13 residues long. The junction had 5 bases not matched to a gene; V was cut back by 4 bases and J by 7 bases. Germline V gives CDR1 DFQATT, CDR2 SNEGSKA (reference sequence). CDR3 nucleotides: TGCAGTGCTAACAGGGGGCTGGGACAGCCCCAGCATTTT. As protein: CSANRGLGQPQHF.

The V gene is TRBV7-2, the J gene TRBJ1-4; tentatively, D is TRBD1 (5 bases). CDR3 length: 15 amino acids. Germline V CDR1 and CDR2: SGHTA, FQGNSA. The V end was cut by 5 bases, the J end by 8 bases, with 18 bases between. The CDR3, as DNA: TGTGCCAGCAGCCAAACGGACACCTCTAGGGAAAAACTGTTTTTT. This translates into CASSQTDTSREKLFF. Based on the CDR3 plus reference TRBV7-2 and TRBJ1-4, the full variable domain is GAGVSQSPSNKVTEKGKDVELRCDPISGHTALYWYRQSLGQGLEFLIYFQGNSAPDKSGLPSDRFSAERTGGSVSTLTIQRTQQEDSAVYLCASSQTDTSREKLFFGSGTQLSVL.

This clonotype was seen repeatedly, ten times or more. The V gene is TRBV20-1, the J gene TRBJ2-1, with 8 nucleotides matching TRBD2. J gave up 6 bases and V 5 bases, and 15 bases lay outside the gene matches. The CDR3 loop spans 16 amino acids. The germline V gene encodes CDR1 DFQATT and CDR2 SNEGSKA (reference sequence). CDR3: CSAWIGRGASFNEQFF. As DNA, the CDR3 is TGCAGTGCTTGGATAGGGCGGGGGGCTTCGTTCAATGAGCAGTTCTTC.

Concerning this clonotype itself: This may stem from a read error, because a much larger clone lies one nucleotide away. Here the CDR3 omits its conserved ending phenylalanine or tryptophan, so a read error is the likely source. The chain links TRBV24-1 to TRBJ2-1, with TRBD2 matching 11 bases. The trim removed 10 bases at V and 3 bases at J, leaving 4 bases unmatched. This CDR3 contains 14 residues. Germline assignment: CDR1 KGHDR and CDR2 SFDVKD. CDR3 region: CATKGLADYNEQFL. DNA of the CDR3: TGTGCCACGAAGGGACTAGCGGACTACAATGAGCAGTTCCTC.